These T cell receptor beta chains were read from a single sample in a study of response to subunit inactivated influenza vaccine. TCRdb re-derived calls from the RT-PCR reads in MiXCR, one entry per CDR3 protein. Of hundreds of thousands of distinct CDR3 sequences detected, about 10% appear once; the ten largest clones hold about 10%. A further study also used this sample, focusing on T cells expressing NK-cell markers.

The material sequenced was PBMCs from blood, taken on the day of vaccination. The receptor source for this set is a man aged 50 or older who received an inactivated influenza vaccine. The CDR3 runs from the conserved cysteine through the conserved F or W. A D gene is named only where the DNA matches it firmly. Clone size is not always given. Where it is, it says once, few, many or a class for expanded clones.

V	length	J	D	size	CDR3	DNA
TRBV9	14	TRBJ2-7	.	few	CASSVDPGEGEQYF	TGTGCCAGCAGCGTAGATCCAGGGGAGGGCGAGCAGTACTTC
TRBV9	15	TRBJ2-5	.	few	CASSVVGSWEETQYF	TGTGCCAGCAGCGTAGTCGGTAGCTGGGAAGAGACCCAGTACTTC
TRBV29-1	13	TRBJ1-3	.	many	CSVGDNSGNTIYF	TGCAGCGTTGGCGATAACTCTGGAAACACCATATATTTT
TRBV18	16	TRBJ2-1	TRBD1	.	CASSPPLGQGNNEQFF	TGTGCCAGCTCACCACCTTTAGGACAGGGAAACAATGAGCAGTTCTTC
TRBV5-5	15	TRBJ1-1	.	.	CASSYQGSKNTEAFF	TGTGCCAGCAGCTACCAGGGTTCTAAGAACACTGAAGCTTTCTTT
TRBV20-1	15	TRBJ2-5	TRBD2	.	CSARDRPAGDKTQYF	TGCAGTGCTAGAGATCGGCCAGCGGGGGACAAGACCCAGTACTTC
TRBV20-1	13	TRBJ2-7	.	few	CSPTRPRIYEQYF	TGCAGTCCGACGAGGCCGCGGATCTACGAGCAGTACTTC
TRBV20-1	12	TRBJ1-1	.	.	CSARVWGAEAFF	TGCAGTGCTAGAGTATGGGGCGCTGAAGCTTTCTTT
TRBV6-5	16	TRBJ2-3	.	.	CASSYSGGRSTDTQYF	TGTGCCAGCAGTTACTCTGGCGGGCGGAGCACAGATACGCAGTATTTT
TRBV6-5	16	TRBJ2-1	TRBD2	.	CASSYPSGGGYNEQFF	TGTGCCAGCAGTTACCCTTCCGGCGGGGGGTACAATGAGCAGTTCTTC
TRBV5-1	15	TRBJ2-5	TRBD1	.	CASSLRRTGVETQYF	TGCGCCAGCAGCCTCCGAAGGACAGGGGTTGAGACCCAGTACTTC
TRBV6-5	15	TRBJ2-2	TRBD1	few	CASSYADRGTGELFF	TGTGCCAGCAGTTATGCGGACAGGGGGACCGGGGAGCTGTTTTTT
TRBV5-6	15	TRBJ2-7	.	few	CASSPNRQAIYEQYF	TGTGCCAGCAGCCCCAACCGACAGGCAATCTACGAGCAGTACTTC
TRBV7-2	14	TRBJ1-2	.	many	CASSSPPRNYGYTF	TGTGCCAGCAGCTCACCCCCCCGGAACTATGGCTACACCTTC
TRBV4-1	14	TRBJ1-5	.	many	CASSQGHSNQPQHF	TGCGCCAGCAGCCAAGGCCATAGCAATCAGCCCCAGCATTTT
TRBV20-1	15	TRBJ2-3	.	.	CSARGRPRVADTQYF	TGCAGTGCTAGAGGGAGGCCAAGAGTGGCAGATACGCAGTATTTT
TRBV12-3/TRBV12-4	13	TRBJ2-3	TRBD1	many	CASSPQGADTQYF	TGTGCCAGCAGTCCACAGGGGGCAGATACGCAGTATTTT
TRBV28	14	TRBJ2-7	.	.	CASRKTGPPYEQYF	TGTGCCAGCAGGAAGACAGGACCCCCTTACGAGCAGTACTTC
TRBV5-1	16	TRBJ2-7	TRBD2	few	CASSFASSGRTYEQYF	TGCGCCAGCAGTTTTGCCTCTAGCGGGAGAACCTACGAGCAGTACTTC
TRBV4-1	16	TRBJ1-1	.	many	CASSPRTGGMNTEAFF	TGCGCCAGCAGCCCCCGGACGGGGGGAATGAACACTGAAGCTTTCTTT
TRBV7-9	14	TRBJ2-7	.	.	CASSLDYASYEQYF	TGTGCCAGCAGCTTAGACTATGCCTCCTACGAGCAGTACTTC
TRBV6-1	14	TRBJ2-2	TRBD1	few	CASKTGGWTGELFF	TGTGCCAGCAAAACAGGGGGCTGGACCGGGGAGCTGTTTTTT
TRBV12-3/TRBV12-4	15	TRBJ2-5	.	many	CASSPTSGQLEAQYF	TGTGCCAGCAGTCCCACATCGGGGCAGCTTGAAGCCCAGTACTTC
TRBV20-1	13	TRBJ2-5	.	.	CRPRRGAAETQYF	TGCAGGCCCAGGCGAGGGGCGGCGGAGACCCAGTACTTC
TRBV10-3	15	TRBJ2-2	TRBD1	many	CAISVQGSGTGELFF	TGTGCCATCAGTGTACAGGGGTCGGGCACCGGGGAGCTGTTTTTT
TRBV5-1	15	TRBJ2-7	TRBD1	.	CASSLEPGGRYEQYF	TGCGCCAGCAGCTTGGAGCCAGGGGGCAGGTACGAGCAGTACTTC
TRBV5-1	15	TRBJ1-5	.	many	CASSLFQGPNQPQHF	TGCGCCAGCAGCTTGTTCCAGGGACCTAATCAGCCCCAGCATTTT
TRBV7-9	13	TRBJ2-2	.	.	CASRPHYTGELFF	TGTGCCAGCAGACCCCATTACACCGGGGAGCTGTTTTTT
TRBV18	15	TRBJ2-5	TRBD2	few	CASSPVAGVGETQYF	TGTGCCAGCTCACCCGTAGCGGGAGTAGGAGAGACCCAGTACTTC
TRBV5-1	13	TRBJ1-1	.	.	CASGATVNTEAFF	TGCGCCAGCGGCGCGACAGTGAACACTGAAGCTTTCTTT
TRBV10-3	15	TRBJ2-3	.	few	CAISVRGGLADTQYF	TGTGCCATCAGTGTAAGGGGGGGTCTCGCAGATACGCAGTATTTT
TRBV6-2/TRBV6-3	16	TRBJ2-3	.	few	CASSSRLGALTDTQYF	TGTGCCAGCAGTTCTCGCCTAGGGGCGCTCACAGATACGCAGTATTTT
TRBV7-6	16	TRBJ2-2	.	few	CASSLILAGQSGELFF	TGTGCCAGCAGCTTAATTCTTGCGGGGCAATCCGGGGAGCTGTTTTTT
TRBV5-1	16	TRBJ2-7	TRBD1	few	CASSLPQGHTPYEQYF	TGCGCCAGCAGCTTGCCACAGGGGCACACGCCCTACGAGCAGTACTTC
TRBV5-1	16	TRBJ2-6	.	few	CASSLAVSSGANVLTF	TGCGCCAGCAGCTTGGCGGTCAGCTCTGGGGCCAACGTCCTGACTTTC
TRBV14	16	TRBJ2-1	TRBD2	.	CASSLLLAGAYNEQFF	TGTGCCAGCAGCCTTCTACTAGCGGGGGCCTACAATGAGCAGTTCTTC
TRBV7-8	14	TRBJ2-7	.	.	CASSLLRGEYEQYF	TGTGCCAGCAGCTTACTGAGGGGGGAATACGAGCAGTACTTC
TRBV4-3	14	TRBJ2-7	.	many	CASSQGFTGREQYF	TGCGCCAGCAGCCAGGGGTTCACCGGACGAGAGCAGTACTTC
TRBV7-2	16	TRBJ2-3	.	.	CASSSTGTTRLSAQYF	TGTGCCAGCAGCTCAACCGGGACCACCCGGCTTAGCGCGCAGTATTTT
TRBV7-2	13	TRBJ2-1	TRBD2	few	CASSFLAGVEQFF	TGTGCCAGCAGCTTTCTAGCGGGAGTAGAGCAGTTCTTC
TRBV7-9	15	TRBJ2-7	.	.	CASSFFRRGDYEQYF	TGTGCCAGCAGCTTCTTCCGCCGAGGGGACTACGAGCAGTACTTC
TRBV11-2	14	TRBJ2-1	.	.	CASSLGGSYNEQLF	TGTGCCAGCAGCTTAGGGGGGTCCTACAATGAGCAGCTCTTC
TRBV9	16	TRBJ2-6	.	few	CASSVRWGTGANVLTF	TGTGCCAGCAGCGTACGGTGGGGAACTGGGGCCAACGTCCTGACTTTC